These 19 T cell receptor beta chains were all obtained from the same sample, sequenced in a study of spatial heterogeneity in lung cancer. Study-level results: It was found that expanded intratumoral alpha and beta TCR counts tracked tumor mutation counts.

TCRdb re-derived calls from the 5' RACE reads in MiXCR, one entry per CDR3 protein. The sample has roughly 450 distinct CDR3 sequences; 16% are singletons. Stated time point: sample taken at primary tumor resection. Their antigens are not known. The sample was lung tumor tissue, taken at surgery. The receptors derive from a female donor with early-stage non-small cell lung cancer.

This clonotype is labeled as large. Being off target in a library aimed at alpha chains, this beta chain has a size of little meaning. The rearrangement joins TRBV5-6 to TRBJ2-7; TRBD1 agrees at 7 bases. This CDR3 spans 13 amino acids. V shed 6 bases, J shed 2 bases, and the junction held 5 bases outside the gene matches. Germline V lookup: CDR1 SGHDT, CDR2 YYEEEE. CDR3 in DNA: TGTGCCAGCATAAGGACAGGAACCTACGAGCAGTACTTC. Translation: CASIRTGTYEQYF.

Remarks on this clonotype: This beta chain lies outside the target of a library built for alpha chains; its clone size means little. The chain has TRBV5-4 and TRBJ2-5; D is unresolved. The germline CDR1 and CDR2 sequences are SGHNT and YYREEE (reference sequence). V lost 2 bases, J lost 2 bases, and 7 bases lay in between. The CDR3 runs to 13 residues. The CDR3 DNA follows: TGTGCCAGCAGCTTAGGCTTACAAGAGACCCAGTACTTC. This codes for CASSLGLQETQYF.

By share of the sample, this clonotype is large (0.1 to 1%). This beta chain turned up in a library designed for alpha chains; as an off-target read, its abundance says little. V gene TRBV28 combines with J gene TRBJ2-5; 9 nucleotides align to TRBD1. CDR1 and CDR2 (germline): MDHEN, SYDVKM. This CDR3 spans 14 amino acids. The V and J ends lost 3 bases and 1 base, in that order; junction bases with no gene match: 0. The CDR3 sequence: CASSLTGGQETQYF. The CDR3 DNA reads TGTGCCAGCAGTTTGACAGGGGGCCAAGAGACCCAGTACTTC.

By share of the sample, this clonotype is large. Since the library was made to target alpha chains, this beta chain is a stray read and its abundance is not meaningful. V gene TRBV10-3 combines with J gene TRBJ2-7; D remains unclear. Germline CDR1 and CDR2: ENHRY and SYGVKD. The CDR3 has 13 amino acids. Between the trimmed V and J ends, which lost 6 bases and 3 bases, there was a span of 12 bases. CDR3 DNA sequence: TGTGCCATCAGCCCCGTCCTCTTCTACGAGCAGTACTTC. Translated, it gives CAISPVLFYEQYF.

By its share, this clonotype is large. For a library built for alpha chains, this beta chain is a stray read; little rests on its size. The chain combines TRBV6-5 with TRBJ2-2; D is ambiguous. V lost 4 bases and J lost 2, with 14 bases in between. Germline CDR1 is MNHEY and CDR2 is SVGAGI. The CDR3 consists of 16 residues. CDR3 in amino acids: CASSFDKALNTGELFF. The CDR3 DNA is TGTGCCAGCAGTTTTGATAAGGCCCTTAACACCGGGGAGCTGTTTTTT.

As for this clonotype: Because this beta chain is a stray read in a library intended to capture alpha chains, its abundance should not be given much weight. The rearrangement uses TRBV12-3 or TRBV12-4 and TRBJ1-1; D not resolved. This CDR3 has 13 amino acids. Trimming took 3 bases from V and 11 from J, leaving 16 bases between them. The CDR3 region has the DNA TGTGCCAGCAGTTTCGGACCCCGGCGGGGTGCTTTCTTT. Residues: CASSFGPRRGAFF.

This clonotype was observed a few times. Being off target in a library aimed at alpha chains, this beta chain has a size of little meaning. J is TRBJ2-1 and V is TRBV6-2 or TRBV6-3, with 7 bases aligning to TRBD1. Germline V gene lookup returns CDR1 MNHEY and CDR2 SVGEGT. The V segment lost 0 bases and the J segment 0 bases; nucleotides outside the gene matches: 14. The CDR3 has 20 residues. The DNA for the CDR3 is TGTGCCAGCAGTTACTCTCCATCTCCTGGACAGGACAGCTCCTACAATGAGCAGTTCTTC. Protein product: CASSYSPSPGQDSSYNEQFF.

In its sample, this clonotype ranks as large. This beta chain is a stray read from a library made for alpha chains; its abundance is not meaningful. The chain employs TRBV5-1 and TRBJ2-3, with TRBD1 matching over 10 bases. CDR3 length: 14 residues. The J segment lost 4 bases and the V segment lost 3 bases, leaving 2 bases of the junction unmatched. Germline CDR1 reads SGHRS; CDR2 reads YFSETQ. This CDR3 reads CASSSGQGADTQYF. In nucleotides, the CDR3 is TGCGCCAGCAGCTCCGGACAGGGGGCAGATACGCAGTATTTT. The variable domain in full, completed from reference TRBV5-1 and TRBJ2-3, reads KAGVTQTPRYLIKTRGQQVTLSCSPISGHRSVSWYQQTPGQGLQFLFEYFSETQRNKGNFPGRFSGRQFSNSRSEMNVSTLELGDSALYLCASSSGQGADTQYFGPGTRLTVL.

This clonotype is large (0.1 to 1%) within its sample. The size of this beta chain means little, since it is a stray read in a library made for alpha chains. The chain couples TRBV18 to TRBJ2-2; D gene uncertain. There are 12 residues in the CDR3. The V gene lost 2 bases and the J gene lost 9 bases, with 7 bases spanning the gap. The germline V gene encodes CDR1 KGHSH and CDR2 LQKENI. The CDR3 is CASSPTARELFF. The CDR3 DNA is TGTGCCAGCTCACCAACGGCCCGGGAGCTGTTTTTT. The whole variable domain, remainder taken from reference TRBV18 and TRBJ2-2, is NAGVMQNPRHLVRRRGQEARLRCSPMKGHSHVYWYRQLPEEGLKFMVYLQKENIIDESGMPKERFSAEFPKEGPSILRIQQVVRGDSAAYFCASSPTARELFFGEGSRLTVL.

Turning to this clonotype: The junction and the germline gene differ at one end; a read error may be behind it. The size of this beta chain means little, since it is a stray read in a library made for alpha chains. This chain connects TRBV28 to TRBJ2-3; perhaps D is TRBD1 or TRBD2 (6 bases each). The germline V gene encodes CDR1 MDHEN and CDR2 SYDVKM. The CDR3 is 11 amino acids. The CDR3 DNA reads as TGTGCCAGCAGTACTCTGGGGGGCCGCGATTTT. This sequence encodes CASSTLGGRDF.

In its sample, this clonotype ranks as large. This beta chain represents an off-target read in a library built for alpha chains; its size is of limited meaning. V usage is TRBV20-1 and J usage is TRBJ2-1, with no clear D. The CDR3 is made up of 11 amino acids. V was shortened by 8 bases and J by 5 bases, with 10 bases between the two germline ends. Looked up from germline, CDR1 is DFQATT and CDR2 is SNEGSKA (reference sequence). In DNA, the CDR3 is TGCAGTACCAATACCCACAATGAGCAGTTCTTC. Protein: CSTNTHNEQFF.

This clonotype appeared a few times. Found in a library prepared for alpha chains, this beta chain is an off-target read, and its abundance has little meaning. This CDR3 is CASSLLDRAHEQYF. CDR3 DNA: TGTGCCAGCAGTTTATTGGACAGGGCCCACGAGCAGTACTTC. The chain combines TRBV27 with TRBJ2-7, with 8 bases fitting TRBD1. J was trimmed by 5 bases and V by 1 base; bases with no gene match: 4. Germline V lookup: CDR1 MNHEY, CDR2 SMNVEV (reference sequence). This CDR3 contains 14 residues.

This clonotype was detected a few times. The size of this beta chain means little, since it is a stray read in a library made for alpha chains. This chain uses TRBV19 with TRBJ2-5; D is ambiguous. The CDR3 runs to 13 residues. CDR1 is LNHDA, CDR2 SQIVND, per germline (reference sequence). V shed 8 bases and J shed 2 bases, with 12 bases lying between them. As DNA, the CDR3 is TGTGCCAGTGGTAGCCAGCATCAAGAGACCCAGTACTTC. This translates into CASGSQHQETQYF. Full variable domain (rest looked up from reference TRBV19 and TRBJ2-5): DGGITQSPKYLFRKEGQNVTLSCEQNLNHDAMYWYRQDPGQGLRLIYYSQIVNDFQKGDIAEGYSVSREKKESFPLTVTSAQKNPTAFYLCASGSQHQETQYFGPGTRLLVL.

Notes on this clonotype: Found in a library prepared for alpha chains, this beta chain is an off-target read, and its abundance has little meaning. This chain links TRBV9 with TRBJ1-4; TRBD1 is a possible D gene (6 bases). The germline V and J ends were trimmed by 0 bases and 3 bases, with 9 bases remaining between them. CDR3 length equals 15 residues. Germline CDR1 is SGDLS and CDR2 is YYNGEE. CDR3 residues: CASSVAQGPNEKLFF. The CDR3 nucleotides read TGTGCCAGCAGCGTAGCCCAGGGGCCTAATGAAAAACTGTTTTTT.

With respect to this clonotype: The library was designed around alpha chains, so this beta chain is a stray read whose abundance carries little weight. The chain employs TRBV12-3 or TRBV12-4 and TRBJ2-7; maybe TRBD2 (6 bases). The V end was cut by 4 bases, the J end by 6 bases, with 16 bases between. There are 14 residues in the CDR3. CDR3: CASSSAGTVGEQYF. CDR3 in DNA: TGTGCCAGCAGTTCTGCCGGGACTGTAGGCGAGCAGTACTTC.

This clonotype is categorized as large. This beta chain is off target for a library built for alpha chains, so its abundance means little. The genes are TRBV10-3 and TRBJ2-7, with 7 positions matching TRBD2. Trimming took 10 bases from V and 4 from J; bases not matched to a gene: 10. The CDR3 has 13 residues. Germline CDR1 and CDR2: ENHRY and SYGVKD. CDR3 bases: TGTGCCACCGGCCCCAGCGGGGATTACGAGCAGTACTTC. It codes for CATGPSGDYEQYF.

As for this clonotype: A single base separates this from a much larger clone, so it may be a read error. This beta chain represents an off-target read in a library built for alpha chains; its size is of limited meaning. V usage is TRBV10-1 and J usage is TRBJ2-2; 8 bases align to TRBD1. Germline CDR1 is WNHNN and CDR2 is SYGVQD (reference sequence). The length of the CDR3 is 14 residues. The CDR3 spells CASRRDRSTGKLFF. The CDR3, as DNA: TGCGCCAGCAGACGGGACAGGTCCACCGGGAAGCTGTTTTTT.

A note on this clonotype: For a library built for alpha chains, this beta chain is a stray read; little rests on its size. This chain uses TRBV29-1 with TRBJ2-3; D not certain. The CDR3 runs to 12 residues. The germline V and J ends were trimmed by 5 bases and 1 base, with 7 bases remaining between them. The germline gives CDR1 SQVTM, CDR2 ANQGSEA. The DNA for the CDR3 is TGCAGCGTTAGAGAAGGCACAGATACGCAGTATTTT. Amino acids: CSVREGTDTQYF.

Points on this clonotype: Because this beta chain is a stray read in a library intended to capture alpha chains, its abundance should not be given much weight. The V call is TRBV7-2, the J call TRBJ2-7; D possibly matches TRBD1 or TRBD2 (6 bases each). V was cut by 4 bases and J by 3 bases, with 13 bases left in between. This CDR3 is 14 amino acids long. Germline V CDR1 and CDR2: SGHTA, FQGNSA. The CDR3 DNA is TGTGCCAGCAGCTCCAACAGGGAGGACTACGAGCAGTACTTC. The encoded protein is CASSSNREDYEQYF. The full variable domain, completed using reference TRBV7-2 and TRBJ2-7, is GAGVSQSPSNKVTEKGKDVELRCDPISGHTALYWYRQSLGQGLEFLIYFQGNSAPDKSGLPSDRFSAERTGGSVSTLTIQRTQQEDSAVYLCASSSNREDYEQYFGPGTRLTVT.